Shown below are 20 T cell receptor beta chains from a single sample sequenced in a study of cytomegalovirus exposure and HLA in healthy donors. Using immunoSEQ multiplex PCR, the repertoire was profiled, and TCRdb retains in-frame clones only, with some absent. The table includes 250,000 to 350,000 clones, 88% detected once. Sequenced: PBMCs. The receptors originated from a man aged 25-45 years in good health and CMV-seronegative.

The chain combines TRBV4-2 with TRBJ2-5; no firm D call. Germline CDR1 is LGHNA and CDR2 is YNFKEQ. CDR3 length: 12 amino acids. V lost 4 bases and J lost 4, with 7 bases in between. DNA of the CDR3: TGTGCCAGCAGCCTAGACGGAGAGACCCAGTACTTC. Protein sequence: CASSLDGETQYF.

CDR3 nucleotides: TGTGCCAGCAGCTTTCGTGGGGGCCCAGAGACCCAGTACTTC. Translating it yields CASSFRGGPETQYF. The V gene is TRBV5-5, the J gene TRBJ2-5; a weak D match, TRBD1 (6 bases). Germline lookup yields CDR1 SGHKS and CDR2 YYEKEE (reference sequence). CDR3 length: 14 amino acids. The V gene lost 2 bases and the J gene lost 4 bases, with 12 bases spanning the gap.

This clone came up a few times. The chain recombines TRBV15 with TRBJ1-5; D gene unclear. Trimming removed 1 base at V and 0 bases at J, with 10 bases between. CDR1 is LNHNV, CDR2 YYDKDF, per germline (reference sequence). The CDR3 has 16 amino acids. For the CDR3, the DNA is TGTGCCACCAGCAGAGTCCCGATACATAGCAATCAGCCCCAGCATTTT. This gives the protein CATSRVPIHSNQPQHF.

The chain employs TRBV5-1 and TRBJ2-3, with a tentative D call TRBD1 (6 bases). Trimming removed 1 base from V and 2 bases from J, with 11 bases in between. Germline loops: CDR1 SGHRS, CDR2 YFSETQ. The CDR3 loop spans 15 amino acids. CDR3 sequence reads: CASSLQTGFTDTQYF. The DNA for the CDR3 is TGCGCCAGCAGCTTGCAGACAGGATTCACAGATACGCAGTATTTT.

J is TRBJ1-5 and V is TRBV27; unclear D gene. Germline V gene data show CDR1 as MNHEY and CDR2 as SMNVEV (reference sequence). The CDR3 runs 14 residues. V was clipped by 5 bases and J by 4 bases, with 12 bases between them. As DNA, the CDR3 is TGTGCCAGCAGTCTAAAGGGAGGGAATCAGCCCCAGCATTTT. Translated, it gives CASSLKGGNQPQHF.

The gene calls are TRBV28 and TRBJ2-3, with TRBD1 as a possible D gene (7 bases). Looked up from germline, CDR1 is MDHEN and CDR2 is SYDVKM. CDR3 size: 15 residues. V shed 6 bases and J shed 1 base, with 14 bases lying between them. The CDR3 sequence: CASSRQGGGTDTQYF. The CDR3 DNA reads TGTGCCAGCAGCAGGCAGGGGGGAGGCACAGATACGCAGTATTTT.

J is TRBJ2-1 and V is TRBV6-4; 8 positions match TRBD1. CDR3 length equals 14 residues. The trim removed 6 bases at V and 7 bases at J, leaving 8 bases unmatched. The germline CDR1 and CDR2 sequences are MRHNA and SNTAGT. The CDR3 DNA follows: TGTGCCAGCAGACACTTTCAGGGGGCAAATGAGCAGTTCTTC. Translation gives CASRHFQGANEQFF.

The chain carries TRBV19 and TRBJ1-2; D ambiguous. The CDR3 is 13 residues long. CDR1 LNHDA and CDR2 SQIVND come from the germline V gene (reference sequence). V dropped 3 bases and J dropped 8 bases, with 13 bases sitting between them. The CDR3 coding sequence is TGTGCCAGTAGTATTGAGGGAGCACAGGGCTACACCTTC. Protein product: CASSIEGAQGYTF.

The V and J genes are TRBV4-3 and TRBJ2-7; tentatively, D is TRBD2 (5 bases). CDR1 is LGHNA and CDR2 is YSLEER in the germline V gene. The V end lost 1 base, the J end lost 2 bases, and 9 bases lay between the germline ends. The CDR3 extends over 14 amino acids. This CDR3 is CASSQGIGAYEQYF. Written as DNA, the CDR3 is TGCGCCAGCAGCCAAGGGATCGGGGCCTACGAGCAGTACTTC.

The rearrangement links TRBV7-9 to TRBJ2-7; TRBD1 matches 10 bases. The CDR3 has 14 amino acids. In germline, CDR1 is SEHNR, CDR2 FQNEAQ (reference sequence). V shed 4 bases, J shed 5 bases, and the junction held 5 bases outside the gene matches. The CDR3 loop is CASSSDRGWDEQYF. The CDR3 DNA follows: TGTGCCAGCAGCTCGGACAGGGGGTGGGACGAGCAGTACTTC.

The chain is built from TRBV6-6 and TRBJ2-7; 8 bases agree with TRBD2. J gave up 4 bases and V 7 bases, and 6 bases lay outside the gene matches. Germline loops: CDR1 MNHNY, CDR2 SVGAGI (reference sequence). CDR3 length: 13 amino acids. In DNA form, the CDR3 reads TGTGCCAGCACCGGCGGGGGGATGTACGAGCAGTACTTC. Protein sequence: CASTGGGMYEQYF.

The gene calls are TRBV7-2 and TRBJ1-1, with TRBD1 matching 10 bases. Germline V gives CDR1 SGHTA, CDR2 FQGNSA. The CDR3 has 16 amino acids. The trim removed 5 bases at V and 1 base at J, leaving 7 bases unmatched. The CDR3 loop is CASSPDRGRRNTEAFF. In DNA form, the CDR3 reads TGTGCCAGCAGCCCAGACAGGGGGCGAAGGAACACTGAAGCTTTCTTT.

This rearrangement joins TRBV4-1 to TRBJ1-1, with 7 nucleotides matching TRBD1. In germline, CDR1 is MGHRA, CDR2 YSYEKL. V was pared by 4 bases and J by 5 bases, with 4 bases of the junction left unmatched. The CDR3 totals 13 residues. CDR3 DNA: TGCGCCAGCAGCCTGGGACAGTCAACTGAAGCTTTCTTT. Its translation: CASSLGQSTEAFF.

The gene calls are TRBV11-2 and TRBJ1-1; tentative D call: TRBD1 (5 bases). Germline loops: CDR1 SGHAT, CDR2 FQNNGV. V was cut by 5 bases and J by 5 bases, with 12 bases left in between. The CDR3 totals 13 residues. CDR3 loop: CASSGRGRTEAFF. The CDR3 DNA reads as TGTGCCAGCAGCGGTAGGGGTCGGACTGAAGCTTTCTTT.

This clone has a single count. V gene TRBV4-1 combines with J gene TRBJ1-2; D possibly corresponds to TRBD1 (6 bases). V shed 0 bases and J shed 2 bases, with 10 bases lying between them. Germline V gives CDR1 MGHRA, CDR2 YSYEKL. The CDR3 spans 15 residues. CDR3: CASSQEAGANYGYTF. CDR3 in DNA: TGCGCCAGCAGCCAAGAGGCGGGGGCGAACTATGGCTACACCTTC.

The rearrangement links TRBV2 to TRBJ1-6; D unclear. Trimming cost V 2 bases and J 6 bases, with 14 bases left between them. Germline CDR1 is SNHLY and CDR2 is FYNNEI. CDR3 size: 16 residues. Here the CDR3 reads CASSEYPRLGNSPLHF. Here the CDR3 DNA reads TGTGCCAGCAGTGAATATCCCCGACTCGGTAATTCACCCCTCCACTTT.

The DNA of the CDR3 is TGTGCCAGCAATCCGGAGTTACCGAACACTGAAGCTTTCTTT. This translates into CASNPELPNTEAFF. This rearrangement joins TRBV6-1 to TRBJ1-1, with no clear D. V was clipped by 7 bases and J by 1 base, with 13 bases between them. Germline V CDR1 and CDR2: MNHNS, SASEGT. The CDR3 spans 14 residues.

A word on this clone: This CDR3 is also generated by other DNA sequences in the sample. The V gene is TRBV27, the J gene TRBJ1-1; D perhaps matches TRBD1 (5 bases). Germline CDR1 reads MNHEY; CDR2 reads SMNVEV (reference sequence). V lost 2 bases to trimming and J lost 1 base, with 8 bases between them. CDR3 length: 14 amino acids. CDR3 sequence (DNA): TGTGCCAGCAGTTTACCGGGGGGGAACACTGAAGCTTTCTTT. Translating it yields CASSLPGGNTEAFF.

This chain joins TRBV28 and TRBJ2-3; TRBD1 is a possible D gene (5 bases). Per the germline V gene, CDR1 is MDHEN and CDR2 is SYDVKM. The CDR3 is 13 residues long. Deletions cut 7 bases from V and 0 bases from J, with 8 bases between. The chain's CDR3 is CASTDSSTDTQYF. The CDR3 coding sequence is TGTGCCAGCACTGACAGTAGCACAGATACGCAGTATTTT.

DNA for the CDR3: TGTGCCAGCCCACTAATTCCTCGACTAGCGGGGGATACTGAGCAGTTCTTC. Translation gives CASPLIPRLAGDTEQFF. This rearrangement joins TRBV2 to TRBJ2-1; the match to TRBD2 covers 12 bases. Looked up from germline, CDR1 is SNHLY and CDR2 is FYNNEI. V gave up 8 bases and J gave up 9 bases; unmatched junction bases: 17. There are 17 residues in the CDR3.